The 6 T cell receptor beta chains below were found in one sample sequenced in a study of chemoradiotherapy in HPV16-positive cancers. Assay used: immunoSEQ multiplex PCR; TCRdb lists only in-frame clones, some missing. In the table there are over 1,000 clones, around nine tenths of which are singletons. This specimen consisted of tumor tissue, obtained from a patient who underwent chemoradiotherapy. These receptors all come from a human donor with HPV-associated anogenital cancer.

V and J are TRBV29-1 and TRBJ1-2; D perhaps matches TRBD1 (6 bases). The CDR3 spans 13 residues. V was pared by 4 bases and J by 4 bases, with 13 bases between. The germline V gene has CDR1 SQVTM and CDR2 ANQGSEA. The CDR3 DNA is TGCAGCGTTGTTTCAGGGGATCTCTATGGCTACACCTTC. It translates to CSVVSGDLYGYTF.

The chain recombines TRBV28 with TRBJ2-5; TRBD1 is a possible D gene (5 bases). This CDR3 has 14 residues. Germline CDR1 is MDHEN and CDR2 is SYDVKM. Trimming removed 4 bases from V and 4 bases from J, with 13 bases in between. As DNA, the CDR3 is TGTGCCAGCAGTTCACAGGCTGGGGTAGAGACCCAGTACTTC. Its protein product is CASSSQAGVETQYF.

V gene TRBV4-3 combines with J gene TRBJ2-1; unclear D gene. This CDR3 is 16 amino acids long. The germline V gene has CDR1 LGHNA and CDR2 YSLEER. V shed 0 bases and J shed 0 bases, with 9 bases lying between them. The CDR3 spells CASSQDYQSSYNEQFF. The CDR3 bases are TGCGCCAGCAGCCAAGATTACCAGAGCTCCTACAATGAGCAGTTCTTC.

This rearrangement joins TRBV5-6 to TRBJ1-1; D gene unclear. V was cut by 0 bases and J by 3 bases, with 15 bases left in between. The CDR3 is made up of 16 amino acids. CDR1 is SGHDT, CDR2 YYEEEE, per germline. The CDR3 DNA reads TGTGCCAGCAGCTTGGGGCCAGAGAGGGAGTACACTGAAGCTTTCTTT. It specifies CASSLGPEREYTEAFF.

This clone has only a few counts. V and J are TRBV5-4 and TRBJ1-4, with 7 bases identical to TRBD1. CDR3 size: 18 residues. Germline V gives CDR1 SGHNT, CDR2 YYREEE (reference sequence). The J segment lost 5 bases and the V segment lost 4 bases, leaving 17 bases of the junction unmatched. The CDR3 loop reads CASSAGQNDQGKNEKLFF. DNA for the CDR3: TGTGCCAGCAGCGCGGGACAGAACGACCAAGGTAAGAATGAAAAACTGTTTTTT. Combining the CDR3 with reference TRBV5-4 and TRBJ1-4 gives the whole variable domain ETGVTQSPTHLIKTRGQQVTLRCSSQSGHNTVSWYQQALGQGPQFIFQYYREEENGRGNFPPRFSGLQFPNYSSELNVNALELDDSALYLCASSAGQNDQGKNEKLFFGSGTQLSVL.

The chain combines TRBV18 with TRBJ2-1, with D possibly TRBD2 on 5 matching bases. The germline V and J ends were trimmed by 2 bases and 6 bases, with 11 bases remaining between them. The CDR3 covers 14 residues. The V gene's germline CDR1 is KGHSH and CDR2 LQKENI. In DNA form, the CDR3 reads TGTGCCAGCTCACCAGGACTGACACTCAATGAGCAGTTCTTC. It yields the protein CASSPGLTLNEQFF.